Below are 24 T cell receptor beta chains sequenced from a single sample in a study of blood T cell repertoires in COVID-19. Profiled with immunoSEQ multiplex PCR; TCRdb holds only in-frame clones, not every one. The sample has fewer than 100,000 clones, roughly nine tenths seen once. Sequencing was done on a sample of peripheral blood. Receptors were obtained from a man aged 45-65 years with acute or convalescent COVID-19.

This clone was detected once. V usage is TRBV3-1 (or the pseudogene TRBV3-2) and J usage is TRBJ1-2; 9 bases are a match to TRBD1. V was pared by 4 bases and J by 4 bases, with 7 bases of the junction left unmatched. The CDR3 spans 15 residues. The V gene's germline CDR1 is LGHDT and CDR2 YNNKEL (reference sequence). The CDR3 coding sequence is TGTGCCAGCAGCCCATCGGACAGGGGCGCCTATGGCTACACCTTC. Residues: CASSPSDRGAYGYTF.

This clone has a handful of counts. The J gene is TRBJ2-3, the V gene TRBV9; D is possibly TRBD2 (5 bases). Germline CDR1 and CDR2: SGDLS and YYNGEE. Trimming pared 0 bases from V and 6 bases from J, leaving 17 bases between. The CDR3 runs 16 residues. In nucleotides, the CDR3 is TGTGCCAGCAGCGTAGACCCCCTTGAGGGAGTGGATACGCAGTATTTT. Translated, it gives CASSVDPLEGVDTQYF.

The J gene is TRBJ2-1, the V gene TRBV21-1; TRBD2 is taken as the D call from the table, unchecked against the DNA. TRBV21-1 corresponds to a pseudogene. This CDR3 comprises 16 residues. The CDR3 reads CASNSPLADSYNEQFF. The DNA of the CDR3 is TGTGCCAGTAACTCCCCCCTAGCGGACTCCTACAATGAGCAGTTCTTC.

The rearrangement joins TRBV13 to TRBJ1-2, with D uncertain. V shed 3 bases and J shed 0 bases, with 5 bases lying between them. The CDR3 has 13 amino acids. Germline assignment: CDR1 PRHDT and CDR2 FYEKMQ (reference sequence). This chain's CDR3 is CASSFRANYGYTF. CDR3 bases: TGTGCCAGCAGCTTCCGGGCTAACTATGGCTACACCTTC.

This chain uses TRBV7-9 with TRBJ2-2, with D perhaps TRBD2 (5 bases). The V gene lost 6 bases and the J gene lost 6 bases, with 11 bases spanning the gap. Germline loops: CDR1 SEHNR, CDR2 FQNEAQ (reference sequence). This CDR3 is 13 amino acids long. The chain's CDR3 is CASRTGVPGELFF. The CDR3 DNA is TGTGCCAGCAGGACCGGGGTCCCCGGGGAGCTGTTTTTT.

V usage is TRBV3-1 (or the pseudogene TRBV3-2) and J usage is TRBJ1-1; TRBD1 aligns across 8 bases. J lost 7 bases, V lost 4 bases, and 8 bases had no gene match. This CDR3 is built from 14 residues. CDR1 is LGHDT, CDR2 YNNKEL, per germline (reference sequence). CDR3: CASSRPGTGNEAFF. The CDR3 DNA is TGTGCCAGCAGCCGTCCCGGGACAGGTAATGAAGCTTTCTTT.

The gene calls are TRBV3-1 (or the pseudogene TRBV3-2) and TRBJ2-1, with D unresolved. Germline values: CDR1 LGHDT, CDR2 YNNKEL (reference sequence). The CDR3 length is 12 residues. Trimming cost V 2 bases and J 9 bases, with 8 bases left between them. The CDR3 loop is CASSQFSSEQFF. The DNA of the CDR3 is TGTGCCAGCAGCCAATTCTCGAGTGAGCAGTTCTTC.

CDR3 in amino acids: CASSVLPGRNTEAFF. Written as DNA, the CDR3 is TGTGCCAGCAGTGTTTTGCCAGGTCGCAACACTGAAGCTTTCTTT. The genes are TRBV2 and TRBJ1-1, with D hard to call. CDR1 and CDR2 (germline): SNHLY, FYNNEI. The CDR3 sequence is 15 residues long. Trimming left V 4 bases short and J 2 bases short, with 14 bases between.

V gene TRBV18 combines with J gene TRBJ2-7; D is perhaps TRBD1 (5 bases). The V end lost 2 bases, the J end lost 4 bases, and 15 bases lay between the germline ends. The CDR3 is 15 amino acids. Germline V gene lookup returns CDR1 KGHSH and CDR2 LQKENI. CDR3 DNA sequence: TGTGCCAGCTCACCAACAGGAACGGAAGGGTACGAGCAGTACTTC. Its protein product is CASSPTGTEGYEQYF. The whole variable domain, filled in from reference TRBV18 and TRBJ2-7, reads NAGVMQNPRHLVRRRGQEARLRCSPMKGHSHVYWYRQLPEEGLKFMVYLQKENIIDESGMPKERFSAEFPKEGPSILRIQQVVRGDSAAYFCASSPTGTEGYEQYFGPGTRLTVT.

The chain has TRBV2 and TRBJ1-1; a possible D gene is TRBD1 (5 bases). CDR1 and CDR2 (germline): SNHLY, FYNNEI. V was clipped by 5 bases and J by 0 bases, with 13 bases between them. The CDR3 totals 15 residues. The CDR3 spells CASSRSRGVNTEAFF. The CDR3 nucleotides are TGTGCCAGCAGTCGAAGTCGGGGGGTGAACACTGAAGCTTTCTTT.

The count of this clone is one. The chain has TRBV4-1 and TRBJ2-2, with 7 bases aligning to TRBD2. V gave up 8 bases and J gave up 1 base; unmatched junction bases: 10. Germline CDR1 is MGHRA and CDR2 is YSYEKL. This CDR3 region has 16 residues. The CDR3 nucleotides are TGCGCCAGCGCCTACCTTCGCGGGGGGAACACCGGGGAGCTGTTTTTT. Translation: CASAYLRGGNTGELFF.

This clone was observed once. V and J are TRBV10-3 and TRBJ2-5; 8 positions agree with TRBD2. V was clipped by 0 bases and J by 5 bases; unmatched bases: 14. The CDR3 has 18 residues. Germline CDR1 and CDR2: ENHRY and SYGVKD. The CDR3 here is CAISESTRGGGPEETQYF. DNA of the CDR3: TGTGCCATCAGTGAGTCGACTCGGGGGGGAGGGCCGGAGGAGACCCAGTACTTC.

The CDR3 loop is CASSPRTNNNEQFF. CDR3 sequence (DNA): TGTGCCAGCAGCCCCCGGACTAACAACAATGAGCAGTTCTTC. The J gene is TRBJ2-1, the V gene TRBV7-8; weak D call: TRBD2 (6 bases). V shed 5 bases and J shed 5 bases, with 13 bases lying between them. There are 14 residues in the CDR3. Germline V gene sequence: CDR1 SGHVS, CDR2 FQNEAQ.

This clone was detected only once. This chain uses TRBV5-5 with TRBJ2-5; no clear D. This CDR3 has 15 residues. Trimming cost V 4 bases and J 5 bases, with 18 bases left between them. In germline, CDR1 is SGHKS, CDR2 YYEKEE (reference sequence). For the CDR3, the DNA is TGTGCCAGCAGCGTAGTAGCTCCCCGAAAGGAGACCCAGTACTTC. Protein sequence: CASSVVAPRKETQYF. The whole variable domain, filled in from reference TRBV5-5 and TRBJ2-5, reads DAGVTQSPTHLIKTRGQQVTLRCSPISGHKSVSWYQQVLGQGPQFIFQYYEKEERGRGNFPDRFSARQFPNYSSELNVNALLLGDSALYLCASSVVAPRKETQYFGPGTRLLVL.

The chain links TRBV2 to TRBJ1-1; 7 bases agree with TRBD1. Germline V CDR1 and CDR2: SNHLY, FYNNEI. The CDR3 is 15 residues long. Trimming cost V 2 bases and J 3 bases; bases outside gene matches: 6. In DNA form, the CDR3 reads TGTGCCAGCAGTGAAAGACAGGGCTTGGACACTGAAGCTTTCTTT. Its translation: CASSERQGLDTEAFF.

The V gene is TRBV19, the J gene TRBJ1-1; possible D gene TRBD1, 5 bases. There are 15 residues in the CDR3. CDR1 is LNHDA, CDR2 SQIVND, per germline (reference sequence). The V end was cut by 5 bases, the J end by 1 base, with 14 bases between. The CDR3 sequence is CASSGAGGPNTEAFF. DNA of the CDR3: TGTGCCAGTAGTGGTGCCGGGGGACCGAACACTGAAGCTTTCTTT.

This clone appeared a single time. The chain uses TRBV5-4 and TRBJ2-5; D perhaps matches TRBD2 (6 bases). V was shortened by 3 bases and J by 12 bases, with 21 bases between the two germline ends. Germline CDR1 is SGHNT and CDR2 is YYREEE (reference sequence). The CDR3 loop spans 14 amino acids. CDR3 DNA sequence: TGTGCCAGCAGCTACCGCAAGGAGGGAAGGGTGGAGTACTTC. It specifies CASSYRKEGRVEYF.

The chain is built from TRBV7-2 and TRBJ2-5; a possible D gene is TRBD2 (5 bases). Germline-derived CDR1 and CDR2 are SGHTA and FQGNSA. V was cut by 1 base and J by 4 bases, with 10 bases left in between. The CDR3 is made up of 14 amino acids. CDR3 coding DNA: TGTGCCAGCAGCTTAGGACTAATCGGAGAGACCCAGTACTTC. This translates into CASSLGLIGETQYF.

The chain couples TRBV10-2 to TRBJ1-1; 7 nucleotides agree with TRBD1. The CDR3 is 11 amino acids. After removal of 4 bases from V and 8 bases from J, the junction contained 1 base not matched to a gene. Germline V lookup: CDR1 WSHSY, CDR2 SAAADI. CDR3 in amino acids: CASSAGGEAFF. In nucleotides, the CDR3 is TGCGCCAGCAGTGCAGGGGGGGAAGCTTTCTTT.

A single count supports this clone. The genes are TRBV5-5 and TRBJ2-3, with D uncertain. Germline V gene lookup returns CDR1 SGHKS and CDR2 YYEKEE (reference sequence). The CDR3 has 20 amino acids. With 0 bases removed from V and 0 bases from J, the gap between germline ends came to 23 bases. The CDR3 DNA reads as TGTGCCAGCAGCTTGGTATGGCAGGTCGGATGGGCTTCTAGCACAGATACGCAGTATTTT. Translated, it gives CASSLVWQVGWASSTDTQYF.

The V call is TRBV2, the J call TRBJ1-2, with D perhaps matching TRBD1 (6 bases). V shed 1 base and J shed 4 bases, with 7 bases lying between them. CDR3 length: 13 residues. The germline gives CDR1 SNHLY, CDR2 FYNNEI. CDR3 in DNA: TGTGCCAGCAGTGAAGACAGGGTCTATGGCTACACCTTC. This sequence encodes CASSEDRVYGYTF.

CDR3: CASSPAGAWNQPQHF. CDR3 nucleotides: TGTGCCAGCAGTCCGGCGGGGGCATGGAATCAGCCCCAGCATTTT. The V call is TRBV6-2 or TRBV6-3, the J call TRBJ1-5; D might be TRBD1 (6 bases). The CDR3 is made up of 15 amino acids. V lost 5 bases and J lost 4, with 15 bases in between. Germline V gene lookup returns CDR1 MNHEY and CDR2 SVGEGT.

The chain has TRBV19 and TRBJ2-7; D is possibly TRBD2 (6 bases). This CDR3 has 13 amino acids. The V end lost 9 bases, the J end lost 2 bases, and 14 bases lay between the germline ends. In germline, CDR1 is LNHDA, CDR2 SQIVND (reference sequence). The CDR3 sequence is CASNSGWTYEQYF. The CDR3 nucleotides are TGTGCCAGCAATAGCGGTTGGACCTACGAGCAGTACTTC.

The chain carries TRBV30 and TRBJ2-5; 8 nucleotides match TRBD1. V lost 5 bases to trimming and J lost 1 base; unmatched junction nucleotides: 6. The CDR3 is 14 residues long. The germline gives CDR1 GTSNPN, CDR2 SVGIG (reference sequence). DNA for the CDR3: TGTGCCTGGTCTACAGGGGGTATCCAAGAGACCCAGTACTTC. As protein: CAWSTGGIQETQYF.